Given below is one T cell receptor (beta chain) in context. This sample stems from a study of technical replicates of blood from several donors. CDR1 and CDR2 from the germline V gene are MGHRA and YSYEKL. The CDR3 is 17 amino acids. Trimming took 1 base from V and 0 from J, leaving 15 bases between them. The data were produced by immunoSEQ multiplex PCR, yet TCRdb's version contains in-frame clones alone and is incomplete. Among about 15,000 clones listed, around 86% were seen once. The receptor was isolated from a human donor in good health. The rearrangement uses TRBV4-1 and TRBJ1-2; D is unresolved. Sequencing input: PBMCs. CDR3 sequence: CASSQAYAAGSNYGYTF. The DNA of the CDR3 is TGCGCCAGCAGCCAAGCCTACGCGGCGGGTTCTAACTATGGCTACACCTTC.